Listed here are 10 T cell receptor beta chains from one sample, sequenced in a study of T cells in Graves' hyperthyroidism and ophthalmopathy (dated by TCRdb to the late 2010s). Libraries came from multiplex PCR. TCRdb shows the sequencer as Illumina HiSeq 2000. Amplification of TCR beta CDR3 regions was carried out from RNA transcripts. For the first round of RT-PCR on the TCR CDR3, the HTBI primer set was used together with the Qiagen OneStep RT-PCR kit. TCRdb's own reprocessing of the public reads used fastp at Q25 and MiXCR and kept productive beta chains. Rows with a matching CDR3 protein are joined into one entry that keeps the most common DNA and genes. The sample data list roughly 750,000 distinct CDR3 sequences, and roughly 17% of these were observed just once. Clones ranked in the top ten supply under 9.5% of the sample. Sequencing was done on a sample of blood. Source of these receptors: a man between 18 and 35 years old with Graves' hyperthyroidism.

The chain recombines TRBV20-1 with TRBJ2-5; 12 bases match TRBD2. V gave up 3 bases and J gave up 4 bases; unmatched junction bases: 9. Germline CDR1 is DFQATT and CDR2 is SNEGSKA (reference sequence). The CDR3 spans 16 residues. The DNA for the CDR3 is TGCAGTGCTAGTCGTCTAGCGGGAGGGCCACGAGAGACCCAGTACTTC. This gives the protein CSASRLAGGPRETQYF.

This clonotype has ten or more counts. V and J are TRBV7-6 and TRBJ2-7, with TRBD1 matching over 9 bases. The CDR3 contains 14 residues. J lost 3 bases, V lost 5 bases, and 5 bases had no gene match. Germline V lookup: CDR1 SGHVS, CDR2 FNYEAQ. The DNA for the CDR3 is TGTGCCAGCAGCCCCTCGGGACAGGGCTACGAGCAGTACTTC. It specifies CASSPSGQGYEQYF.

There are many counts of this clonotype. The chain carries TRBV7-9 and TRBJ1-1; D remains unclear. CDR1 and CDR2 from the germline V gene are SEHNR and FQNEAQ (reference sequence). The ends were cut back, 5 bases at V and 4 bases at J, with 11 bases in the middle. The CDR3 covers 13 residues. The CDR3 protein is CASSQVSATEAFF. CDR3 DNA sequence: TGTGCCAGCAGCCAGGTGTCGGCCACTGAAGCTTTCTTT.

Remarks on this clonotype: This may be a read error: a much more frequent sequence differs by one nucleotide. The CDR3 DNA reads as TGTGCCTCCAGTCGGGGGGAGTCGTCCTACAATGAGCAGTTCTTC. Its protein product is CASSRGESSYNEQFF. The chain has TRBV30 and TRBJ2-1, with 7 bases matching TRBD2. This CDR3 spans 15 amino acids. Per germline, CDR1 GTSNPN and CDR2 SVGIG (reference sequence). V lost 7 bases to trimming and J lost 1 base; unmatched junction nucleotides: 10.

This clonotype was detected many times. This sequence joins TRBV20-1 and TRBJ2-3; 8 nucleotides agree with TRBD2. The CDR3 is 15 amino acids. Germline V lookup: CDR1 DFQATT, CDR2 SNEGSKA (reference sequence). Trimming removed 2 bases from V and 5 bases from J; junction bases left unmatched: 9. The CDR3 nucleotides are TGCAGTGCTAGAACGAGCGGGAGCGCCGGAGATACGCAGTATTTT. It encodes CSARTSGSAGDTQYF.

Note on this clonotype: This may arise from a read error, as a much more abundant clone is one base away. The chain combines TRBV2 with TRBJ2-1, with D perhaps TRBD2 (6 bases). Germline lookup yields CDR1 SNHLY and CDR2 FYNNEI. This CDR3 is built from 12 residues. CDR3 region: CASSYGGNGQFF. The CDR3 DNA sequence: TGTGCCAGCAGTTATGGGGGGAATGGGCAGTTCTTC.

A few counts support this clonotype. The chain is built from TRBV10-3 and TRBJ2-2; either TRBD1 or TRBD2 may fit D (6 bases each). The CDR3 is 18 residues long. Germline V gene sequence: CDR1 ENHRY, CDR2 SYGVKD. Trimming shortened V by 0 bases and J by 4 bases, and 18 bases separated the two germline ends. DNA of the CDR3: TGTGCCATCAGTGAGTCCCCGGGGGCGGGACGAAGCACCGGGGAGCTGTTTTTT. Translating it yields CAISESPGAGRSTGELFF.

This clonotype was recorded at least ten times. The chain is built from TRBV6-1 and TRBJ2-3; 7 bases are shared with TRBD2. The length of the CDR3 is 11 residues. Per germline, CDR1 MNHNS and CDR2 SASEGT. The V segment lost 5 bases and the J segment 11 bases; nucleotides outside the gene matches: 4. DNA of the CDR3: TGTGCCAGCAGTACCCCTAGCGGGCAGTATTTT. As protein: CASSTPSGQYF.

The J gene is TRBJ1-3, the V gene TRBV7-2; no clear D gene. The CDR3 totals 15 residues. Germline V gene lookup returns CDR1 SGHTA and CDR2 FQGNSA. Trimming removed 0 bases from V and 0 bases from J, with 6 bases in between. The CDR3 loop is CASSLAWGSGNTIYF. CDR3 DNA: TGTGCCAGCAGCTTAGCCTGGGGCTCTGGAAACACCATATATTTT.

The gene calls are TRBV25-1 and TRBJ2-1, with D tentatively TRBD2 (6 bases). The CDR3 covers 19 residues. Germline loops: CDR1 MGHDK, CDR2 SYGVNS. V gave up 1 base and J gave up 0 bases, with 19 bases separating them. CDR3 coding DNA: TGTGCCAGCAGTGAATGGGGGGAGACCCCTAAGAGCTCCTACAATGAGCAGTTCTTC. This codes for CASSEWGETPKSSYNEQFF.